The 9 T cell receptor beta chains below come from one sample, sequenced in a study of blood T cells in healthy people across ages (dated by TCRdb to about 2015). Library preparation used 5' RACE. Sequencing relied on an Illumina HiSeq 2500. The second PCR ran for roughly 7 to 11 cycles and used a J-beta primer mix along with a sample-barcoded 5' primer. TCRdb handled the public reads itself, with Q25 trimming in fastp and clone calling in MiXCR, and kept productive beta chains. Rows matching on CDR3 protein sequence are summarized as one entry with the most common DNA and genes. Counted in this sample were under 2,000,000 distinct CDR3 sequences; around 48% of them appeared once. The top ten clonotypes cover around 2.1% of the sample. The sequenced sample consisted of blood. The source is a woman aged 40 to 50 in good health.

About this clonotype itself: A junction boundary mismatches the germline segment, possibly from a read error. The chain has TRBV3-1 and TRBJ1-2; 7 bases line up with TRBD1. The CDR3 is made up of 14 amino acids. The germline V gene has CDR1 LGHDT and CDR2 YNNKEL (reference sequence). The CDR3, as DNA: TGTGCCAGCAGCGAAGACAGGGAGCACTATGGCTACACCTTC. It translates to CASSEDREHYGYTF.

The rearrangement links TRBV4-3 to TRBJ2-2, with D unresolved. In germline, CDR1 is LGHNA, CDR2 YSLEER. With 0 bases removed from V and 1 base from J, the gap between germline ends came to 9 bases. The CDR3 has 16 residues. CDR3 nucleotide sequence: TGCGCCAGCAGCCAAGATCCTGCCCAGAACACCGGGGAGCTGTTTTTT. Translated, it gives CASSQDPAQNTGELFF.

This chain uses TRBV3-1 with TRBJ1-1; D is unclear. Trimming took off 0 bases at V and 0 bases at J, with 11 bases between the two ends. CDR3 size: 16 residues. The germline V gene has CDR1 LGHDT and CDR2 YNNKEL (reference sequence). CDR3 region: CASSQDVGRMNTEAFF. The CDR3 DNA reads TGTGCCAGCAGCCAAGATGTCGGGCGGATGAACACTGAAGCTTTCTTT.

This clonotype was found a few times. The chain uses TRBV6-1 and TRBJ2-5, with a weak D call TRBD1 (6 bases). V dropped 0 bases and J dropped 1 base, with 12 bases sitting between them. The germline CDR1 and CDR2 sequences are MNHNS and SASEGT. The CDR3 is 16 amino acids. Written as DNA, the CDR3 is TGTGCCAGCAGTGAAGCGGACAGAGTTATCCAAGAGACCCAGTACTTC. It codes for CASSEADRVIQETQYF.

This chain links TRBV20-1 with TRBJ2-4, with 9 bases aligning to TRBD1. CDR3 size: 15 residues. Trimming at V came to 1 base and at J to 5 bases, leaving 6 bases not matched to a gene. The germline V gene has CDR1 DFQATT and CDR2 SNEGSKA (reference sequence). The CDR3 loop reads CSARAADRGENIQYF. The CDR3 coding sequence is TGCAGTGCTAGAGCTGCGGACAGGGGCGAAAACATTCAGTACTTC.

J is TRBJ2-7 and V is TRBV5-6, with TRBD2 identical over 8 bases. The J call is uncertain, as TRBJ2-5 better fits the DNA end. CDR3 length: 16 amino acids. Germline loops: CDR1 SGHDT, CDR2 YYEEEE. In DNA form, the CDR3 reads TGTGCCAGCAGCTTGCCTGTCGGGACTAGGGGGGAGACCCAGTACTTC. Residues: CASSLPVGTRGETQYF.

This clonotype was observed a few times. The chain joins TRBV10-3 to TRBJ2-7; D is unclear. Trimming removed 7 bases at V and 3 bases at J, with 7 bases between. CDR3 length equals 11 residues. The germline V gene has CDR1 ENHRY and CDR2 SYGVKD. CDR3 sequence: CAIKGNYEQYF. The CDR3 DNA is TGTGCCATCAAGGGTAACTACGAGCAGTACTTC.

For the CDR3, the DNA is TGCGCCAGCAGCTTAGTAACAGGGGGCTATGGATCCGGGGCCAACGTCCTGACTTTC. The encoded protein is CASSLVTGGYGSGANVLTF. J is TRBJ2-6 and V is TRBV5-1, with TRBD1 matching over 9 bases. The trim removed 2 bases at V and 4 bases at J, leaving 13 bases unmatched. The CDR3 extends over 19 amino acids. Germline CDR1 reads SGHRS; CDR2 reads YFSETQ. Together with reference TRBV5-1 and TRBJ2-6, the CDR3 gives the full variable domain: KAGVTQTPRYLIKTRGQQVTLSCSPISGHRSVSWYQQTPGQGLQFLFEYFSETQRNKGNFPGRFSGRQFSNSRSEMNVSTLELGDSALYLCASSLVTGGYGSGANVLTFGAGSRLTVL.

In its sample, this clonotype was seen once. A much larger clonotype is one base distant, so this may be a read error. The CDR3 sequence: CANSVEGTDRNTQYF. The CDR3 coding sequence is TGTGCCAACAGCGTAGAAGGGACCGATCGTAATACGCAGTATTTT. The chain employs TRBV9 and TRBJ2-3, with D perhaps given as TRBD1 or TRBD2 (5 bases each). CDR3 length: 15 amino acids. Germline lookup yields CDR1 SGDLS and CDR2 YYNGEE.